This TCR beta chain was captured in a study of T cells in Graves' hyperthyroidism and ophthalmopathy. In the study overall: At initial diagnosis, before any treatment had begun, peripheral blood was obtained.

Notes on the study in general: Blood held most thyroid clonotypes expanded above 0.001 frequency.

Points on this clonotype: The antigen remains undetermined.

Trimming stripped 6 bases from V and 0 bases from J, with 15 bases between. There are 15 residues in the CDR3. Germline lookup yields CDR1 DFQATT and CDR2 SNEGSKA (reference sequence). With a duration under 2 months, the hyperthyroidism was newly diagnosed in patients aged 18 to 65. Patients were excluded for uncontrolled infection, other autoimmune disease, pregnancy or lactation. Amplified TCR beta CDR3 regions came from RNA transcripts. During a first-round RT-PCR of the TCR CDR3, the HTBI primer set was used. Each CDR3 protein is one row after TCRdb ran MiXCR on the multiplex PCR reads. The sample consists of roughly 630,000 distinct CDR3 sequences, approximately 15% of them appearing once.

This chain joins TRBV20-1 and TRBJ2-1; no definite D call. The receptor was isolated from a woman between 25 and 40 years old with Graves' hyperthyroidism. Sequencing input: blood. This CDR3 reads CSATSDGNSYNEQFF. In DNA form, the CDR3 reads TGCAGTGCCACCTCCGACGGTAACTCCTACAATGAGCAGTTCTTC.